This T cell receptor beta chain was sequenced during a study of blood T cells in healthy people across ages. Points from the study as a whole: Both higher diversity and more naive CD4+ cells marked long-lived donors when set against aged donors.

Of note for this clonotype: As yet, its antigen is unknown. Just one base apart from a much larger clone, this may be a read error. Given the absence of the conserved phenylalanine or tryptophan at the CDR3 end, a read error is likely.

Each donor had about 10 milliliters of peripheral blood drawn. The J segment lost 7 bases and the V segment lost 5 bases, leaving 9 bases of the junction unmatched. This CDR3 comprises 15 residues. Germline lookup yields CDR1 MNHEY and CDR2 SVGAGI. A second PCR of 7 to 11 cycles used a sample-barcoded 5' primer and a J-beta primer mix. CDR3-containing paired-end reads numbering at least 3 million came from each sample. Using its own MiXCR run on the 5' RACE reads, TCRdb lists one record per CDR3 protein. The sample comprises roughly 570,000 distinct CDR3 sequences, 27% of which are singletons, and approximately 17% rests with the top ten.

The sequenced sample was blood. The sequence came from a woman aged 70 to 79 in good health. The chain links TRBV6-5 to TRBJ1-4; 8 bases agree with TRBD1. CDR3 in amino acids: CASSRSGTGGEKLFL. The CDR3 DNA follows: TGTGCCAGCAGTCGCTCCGGGACAGGCGGTGAAAAACTGTTTCTT.